These T cell receptor beta chains were read from a single sample in a study of cytomegalovirus exposure and HLA in healthy donors. Only in-frame clones appear in the TCRdb table, and some are missing; sequencing was by immunoSEQ multiplex PCR. The repertoire holds 150,000 to 180,000 clones, with 70% to 90% as singletons. Sequencing was carried out using PBMCs. The receptors stem from a human donor in good health. CDR3s include the opening cysteine and the closing phenylalanine or tryptophan. D genes are given only for firm matches. Only some rows state a clone size, as once, few, many or a class for expanded clones.

abundance: -
j_gene: TRBJ2-5
v_gene: TRBV5-4
d_gene: TRBD1
CDR3aa: CASSLPTGARETQYF
CDR3nt: TGTGCCAGCAGCCTACCCACAGGGGCCCGGGAGACCCAGTACTTC

abundance: -
j_gene: TRBJ2-7
v_gene: TRBV5-6
d_gene: TRBD2
CDR3aa: CASSLALAENYEQYF
CDR3nt: TGTGCCAGCAGCTTGGCTCTAGCGGAAAATTACGAGCAGTACTTC

abundance: once
j_gene: TRBJ2-1
v_gene: TRBV5-1
d_gene: -
CDR3aa: CASSMGHRGNEQFF
CDR3nt: TGCGCCAGCAGCATGGGCCATCGGGGGAATGAGCAGTTCTTC

abundance: -
j_gene: TRBJ2-3
v_gene: TRBV27
d_gene: -
CDR3aa: CASSRLGRDTQYF
CDR3nt: TGTGCCAGCAGCCGGTTGGGGCGGGATACGCAGTATTTT

abundance: -
j_gene: TRBJ2-3
v_gene: TRBV2
d_gene: TRBD2
CDR3aa: CASSRTSGVPDTQYF
CDR3nt: TGTGCCAGCAGTAGGACTAGCGGGGTACCAGATACGCAGTATTTT

abundance: -
j_gene: TRBJ2-3
v_gene: TRBV13
d_gene: TRBD2
CDR3aa: CASSIKQSSGIIDTQYF
CDR3nt: TGTGCCAGCAGCATAAAGCAGTCTAGCGGGATCATAGATACGCAGTATTTT

abundance: -
j_gene: TRBJ1-1
v_gene: TRBV6-1
d_gene: TRBD1
CDR3aa: CASSELGQGSTEAFF
CDR3nt: TGTGCCAGCAGTGAACTCGGACAGGGGTCCACTGAAGCTTTCTTT

abundance: -
j_gene: TRBJ2-7
v_gene: TRBV9
d_gene: TRBD1
CDR3aa: CASSPRDRGYTYEQYF
CDR3nt: TGTGCCAGCAGCCCCAGGGACAGGGGGTATACCTACGAGCAGTACTTC

abundance: -
j_gene: TRBJ2-3
v_gene: TRBV2
d_gene: -
CDR3aa: CASSPVDTQYF
CDR3nt: TGTGCCAGCAGTCCAGTAGATACGCAGTATTTT

abundance: -
j_gene: TRBJ1-5
v_gene: TRBV29-1
d_gene: -
CDR3aa: CSAASGQGQPQHF
CDR3nt: TGCAGCGCCGCCTCTGGCCAGGGTCAGCCCCAGCATTTT

abundance: -
j_gene: TRBJ2-3
v_gene: TRBV7-2
d_gene: -
CDR3aa: CASSFGRGQDTQYF
CDR3nt: TGTGCCAGCAGCTTCGGGCGGGGGCAAGATACGCAGTATTTT

abundance: -
j_gene: TRBJ1-5
v_gene: TRBV6-1
d_gene: -
CDR3aa: CASSEGHQLGTQHF
CDR3nt: TGTGCCAGCAGTGAGGGACACCAGCTTGGAACCCAGCATTTT

abundance: -
j_gene: TRBJ2-7
v_gene: TRBV28
d_gene: TRBD1
CDR3aa: CASSPQGQVAYEQYF
CDR3nt: TGTGCCAGCAGTCCCCAGGGACAGGTAGCCTACGAGCAGTACTTC

abundance: -
j_gene: TRBJ2-3
v_gene: TRBV5-1
d_gene: -
CDR3aa: CASSLEGFNRDTQYF
CDR3nt: TGCGCCAGCAGCTTGGAAGGCTTTAACAGAGATACGCAGTATTTT

abundance: -
j_gene: TRBJ2-7
v_gene: TRBV14
d_gene: TRBD2
CDR3aa: CASGSGGAYEQYF
CDR3nt: TGTGCCAGCGGAAGCGGGGGAGCTTACGAGCAGTACTTC

abundance: -
j_gene: TRBJ1-2
v_gene: TRBV14
d_gene: -
CDR3aa: CASSPTPGYGYTF
CDR3nt: TGTGCCAGCAGTCCAACGCCGGGTTATGGCTACACCTTC

abundance: -
j_gene: TRBJ1-4
v_gene: TRBV6-1
d_gene: TRBD1
CDR3aa: CASRRQGHNEKLFF
CDR3nt: TGTGCCAGCAGACGACAGGGGCATAATGAAAAACTGTTTTTT

abundance: -
j_gene: TRBJ2-7
v_gene: TRBV6-1
d_gene: -
CDR3aa: CASSEVGTGSDEQYF
CDR3nt: TGTGCCAGCAGTGAAGTCGGAACAGGGTCTGACGAGCAGTACTTC

abundance: -
j_gene: TRBJ2-2
v_gene: TRBV9
d_gene: -
CDR3aa: CASSVEYRAGELFF
CDR3nt: TGTGCCAGCAGCGTAGAATATCGGGCCGGGGAGCTGTTTTTT

abundance: -
j_gene: TRBJ1-1
v_gene: TRBV19
d_gene: -
CDR3aa: CASRNQGGNTEAFF
CDR3nt: TGTGCCAGTAGGAACCAGGGTGGGAACACTGAAGCTTTCTTT

abundance: -
j_gene: TRBJ2-3
v_gene: TRBV18
d_gene: -
CDR3aa: CASSPASNTDTQYF
CDR3nt: TGTGCCAGCTCACCGGCTAGCAACACAGATACGCAGTATTTT

abundance: -
j_gene: TRBJ2-7
v_gene: TRBV11-2
d_gene: TRBD2
CDR3aa: CASSPGLAGYEQYF
CDR3nt: TGTGCCAGCAGCCCGGGACTAGCGGGATACGAGCAGTACTTC

abundance: once
j_gene: TRBJ2-3
v_gene: TRBV6-5
d_gene: TRBD2
CDR3aa: CASSRNRLADTQYF
CDR3nt: TGTGCCAGCAGCCGCAACCGACTAGCGGATACGCAGTATTTT

abundance: -
j_gene: TRBJ2-6
v_gene: TRBV28
d_gene: -
CDR3aa: CASSFRGASGANVLTF
CDR3nt: TGTGCCAGCAGTTTCAGAGGAGCCTCTGGGGCCAACGTCCTGACTTTC

abundance: -
j_gene: TRBJ2-5
v_gene: TRBV10-3
d_gene: -
CDR3aa: CAIRQTGRETQYF
CDR3nt: TGTGCCATCAGGCAGACAGGACGAGAGACCCAGTACTTC